This entry features one T cell receptor (beta chain) sequence. Its specificity is not known. Primers: 60 Vbeta forward and 13 Jbeta reverse. TCRdb keeps only in-frame clones here, not all; method: immunoSEQ multiplex PCR. Found here are about 110,000 clones, around 70% of them singletons; the top ten hold 5% to 7%. The data are from a study of cytomegalovirus exposure and HLA in healthy donors. Between the trimmed V and J ends, which lost 4 bases and 7 bases, there was a span of 16 bases. This CDR3 is built from 13 residues. The germline V gene has CDR1 GTSNPN and CDR2 SVGIG (reference sequence). Findings of the study overall: The classifier, whose performance was assessed in both the original and validation cohorts, reportedly diagnosed cytomegalovirus status with high specificity and sensitivity.

The sequenced sample consisted of PBMCs. The clonotype originates from a woman aged 70-85 years in good health and CMV-seropositive. The V call is TRBV30, the J call TRBJ1-2; no definite D call. The CDR3 sequence is CAWIWSVGFGYTF. The CDR3, as DNA: TGTGCCTGGATCTGGAGCGTTGGGTTTGGCTACACCTTC.